What follows are 7 T cell receptor beta chains derived from one specimen sequenced in a study of shared clonotypes between healthy human individuals. This table comes from immunoSEQ multiplex PCR, and its TCRdb copy is limited to in-frame clones, with some not included. The repertoire consists of some 1,600,000 clones, with around 98% occurring once and the leading ten covering approximately 0.45%. The sequenced sample consisted of naive CD4+ T cells sorted from blood. Described subset: CD45RA+ positively selected. The origin of the receptors is a man younger than 40 in good health.

In the case of this clone: The sample carries other DNA sequences with the same CDR3. V usage is TRBV7-2 and J usage is TRBJ1-5; D may be TRBD1 (6 bases). Trimming stripped 2 bases from V and 1 base from J, with 9 bases between. The CDR3 is 15 residues long. Germline CDR1 and CDR2: SGHTA and FQGNSA. The CDR3 nucleotides read TGTGCCAGCAGCTTATCCGGGGGCAGCAATCAGCCCCAGCATTTT. Protein: CASSLSGGSNQPQHF.

The rearrangement joins TRBV4-3 to TRBJ2-7; D is tentatively TRBD1 or TRBD2 (6 bases each). Germline CDR1 reads LGHNA; CDR2 reads YSLEER. V was shortened by 1 base and J by 3 bases, with 19 bases between the two germline ends. This CDR3 spans 17 amino acids. The CDR3 coding sequence is TGCGCCAGCAGCCAAGGGGGACGGGGGACACCACACTACGAGCAGTACTTC. Protein: CASSQGGRGTPHYEQYF.

The CDR3 nucleotides read TGTGCCTGGGTGGGACTAGCGGGGACCTACAATGAGCAGTTCTTC. This encodes CAWVGLAGTYNEQFF. V is TRBV30 and J is TRBJ2-1; 13 bases are shared with TRBD2. Germline loops: CDR1 GTSNPN, CDR2 SVGIG (reference sequence). V gave up 5 bases and J gave up 2 bases; unmatched junction bases: 3. The CDR3 sequence is 15 residues long.

This chain uses TRBV5-6 with TRBJ1-1, with no clear D. CDR3 length: 13 amino acids. Trimming cost V 4 bases and J 8 bases, with 15 bases left between them. Germline CDR1 is SGHDT and CDR2 is YYEEEE. The CDR3 bases are TGTGCCAGCAGCGGTCGGTTACGTGAGGAAGCTTTCTTT. Its translation is CASSGRLREEAFF.

This chain connects TRBV7-8 to TRBJ2-7, with D perhaps matching TRBD2 (6 bases). The CDR3 length is 15 residues. CDR1 is SGHVS, CDR2 FQNEAQ, per germline. V was clipped by 4 bases and J by 6 bases, with 19 bases between them. CDR3 region: CASSSPGGGFREQYF. CDR3 nucleotides: TGTGCCAGCAGCTCTCCGGGTGGGGGGTTTCGCGAGCAGTACTTC.

This chain connects TRBV4-1 to TRBJ2-5, with TRBD2 matching over 10 bases. The ends lost 4 bases at V and 2 bases at J; junction bases unmatched: 4. The length of the CDR3 is 15 residues. Germline lookup yields CDR1 MGHRA and CDR2 YSYEKL. The DNA for the CDR3 is TGCGCCAGCAGCCTAGCGGGAGGAGGGCAAGAGACCCAGTACTTC. This encodes CASSLAGGGQETQYF.

The chain joins TRBV9 to TRBJ2-1, with 8 positions matching TRBD1. Trimming cost V 0 bases and J 6 bases; bases outside gene matches: 8. Germline V lookup: CDR1 SGDLS, CDR2 YYNGEE. This CDR3 spans 16 amino acids. CDR3: CASSVVFQGAFNEQFF. The CDR3 region has the DNA TGTGCCAGCAGCGTAGTGTTCCAGGGGGCTTTCAATGAGCAGTTCTTC.